The TCR beta chain under discussion was sequenced for a study of T-cell memory formation after mild COVID-19. For this clonotype: Its antigen is unidentified.

TCRdb used MiXCR to reprocess the 5' RACE reads, holding one entry per CDR3 protein. This repertoire shows 250,000 to 350,000 distinct CDR3 sequences, around a sixth found once; its top ten account for 22%. Study-level points and caveats: The appearance of some responding clones in pre-infection memory suggested that cross-reactive memory joined.

The CDR3 is 16 residues long. V was trimmed by 6 bases and J by 3 bases, leaving 20 bases between them. Germline loops: CDR1 SGHAT, CDR2 FQNNGV. Sequenced input: PBMCs or a T cell subset sorted from them (not recorded which). This chain connects TRBV11-2 to TRBJ1-1; no firm D call. This clonotype was sampled from a man aged 18-30 years who had mild COVID-19 (a few samples of this study predate the infection). Cell type and time point are not known. The chain's CDR3 is CASSLRASGRDTEAFF. CDR3 nucleotides: TGTGCCAGCAGTCTCCGAGCTAGCGGCAGAGACACTGAAGCTTTCTTT.